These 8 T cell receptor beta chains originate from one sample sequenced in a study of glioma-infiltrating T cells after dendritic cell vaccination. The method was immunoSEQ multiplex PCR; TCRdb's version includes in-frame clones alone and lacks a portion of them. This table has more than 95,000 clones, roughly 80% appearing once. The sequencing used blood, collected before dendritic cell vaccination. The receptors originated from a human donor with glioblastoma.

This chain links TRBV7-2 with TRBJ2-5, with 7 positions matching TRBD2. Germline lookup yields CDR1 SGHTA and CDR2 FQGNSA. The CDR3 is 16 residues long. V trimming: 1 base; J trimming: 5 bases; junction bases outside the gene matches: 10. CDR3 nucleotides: TGTGCCAGCAGCTTAGGGTGCCGGGCGGGGGAGGAGACCCAGTACTTC. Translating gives CASSLGCRAGEETQYF.

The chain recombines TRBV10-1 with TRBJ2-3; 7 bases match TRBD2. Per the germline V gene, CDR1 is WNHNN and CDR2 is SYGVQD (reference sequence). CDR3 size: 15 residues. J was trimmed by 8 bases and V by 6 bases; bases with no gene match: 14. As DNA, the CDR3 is TGCGCCAGCAGCCCCTGGGCGGGGGAGAAAGTTACGCAGTATTTT. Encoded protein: CASSPWAGEKVTQYF.

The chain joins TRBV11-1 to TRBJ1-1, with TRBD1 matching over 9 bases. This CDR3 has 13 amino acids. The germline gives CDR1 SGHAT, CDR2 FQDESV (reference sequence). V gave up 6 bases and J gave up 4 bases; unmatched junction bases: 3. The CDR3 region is CASRRTGVTEAFF. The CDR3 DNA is TGTGCCAGCAGACGGACAGGGGTCACTGAAGCTTTCTTT.

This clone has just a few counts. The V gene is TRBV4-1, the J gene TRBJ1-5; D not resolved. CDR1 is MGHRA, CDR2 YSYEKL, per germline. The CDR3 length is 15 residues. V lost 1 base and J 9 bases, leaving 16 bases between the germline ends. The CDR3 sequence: CASSQALQVWAPQHF. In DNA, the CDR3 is TGCGCCAGCAGCCAAGCGTTGCAGGTGTGGGCGCCCCAGCATTTT.

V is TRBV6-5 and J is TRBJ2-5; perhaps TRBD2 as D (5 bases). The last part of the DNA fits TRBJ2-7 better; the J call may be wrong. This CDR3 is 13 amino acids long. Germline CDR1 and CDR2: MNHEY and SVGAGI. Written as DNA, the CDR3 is TGTGCCAGCAGTTACGAGGGAACCTACGAGCAGTACTTC. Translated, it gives CASSYEGTYEQYF.

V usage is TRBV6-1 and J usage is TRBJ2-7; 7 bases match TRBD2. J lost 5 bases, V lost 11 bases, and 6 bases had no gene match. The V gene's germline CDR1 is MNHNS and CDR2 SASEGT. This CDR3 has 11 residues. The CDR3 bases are TGTGCCTCGCCTGGGGGGGACGAGCAGTACTTC. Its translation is CASPGGDEQYF.

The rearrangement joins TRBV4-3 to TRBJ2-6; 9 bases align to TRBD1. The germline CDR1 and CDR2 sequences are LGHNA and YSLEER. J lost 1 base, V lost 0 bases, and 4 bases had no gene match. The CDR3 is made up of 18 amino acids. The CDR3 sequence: CASSQEGQGFSGANVLTF. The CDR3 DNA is TGCGCCAGCAGCCAAGAGGGACAGGGCTTTTCTGGGGCCAACGTCCTGACTTTC.

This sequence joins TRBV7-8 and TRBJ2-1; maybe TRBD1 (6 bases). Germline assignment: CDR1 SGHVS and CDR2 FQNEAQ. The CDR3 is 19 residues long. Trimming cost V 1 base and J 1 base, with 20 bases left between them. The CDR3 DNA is TGTGCCAGCAGCTTAGTTCGGGTCCCGGGGACAAAATCCTACAATGAGCAGTTCTTC. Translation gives CASSLVRVPGTKSYNEQFF.